The 13 T cell receptor beta chains below were found in one sample sequenced in a study of monozygotic twins with inflammatory bowel disease. Reanalyzing the 5' RACE reads, TCRdb keeps one entry per CDR3 protein, without DNA. This sample contains 300,000 to 350,000 distinct CDR3 sequences. The specimen was blood. The receptors stem from a human donor with ulcerative colitis or Crohn's disease, or a healthy co-twin of an affected twin (not recorded which).

The chain employs TRBV5-1 and TRBJ2-2; the D call from TCRdb, TRBD2, cannot be confirmed without DNA. Germline V gene data show CDR1 as SGHRS and CDR2 as YFSETQ. The CDR3 extends over 13 amino acids. The CDR3 sequence is CASSYTRAGELFF.

The rearrangement joins TRBV25-1 to TRBJ2-3; with no DNA, the TCRdb D assignment of TRBD1 cannot be verified. Germline lookup yields CDR1 MGHDK and CDR2 SYGVNS. The CDR3 totals 18 residues. CDR3 protein: CASSESFGRGFSTDTQYF.

This chain connects TRBV5-1 to TRBJ2-3; TCRdb names TRBD1, which stays unverified in the absence of DNA. CDR1 is SGHRS, CDR2 YFSETQ, per germline. The CDR3 contains 14 residues. Here the CDR3 reads CASSQRPTTDTQYF.

V usage is TRBV12-3 or TRBV12-4 and J usage is TRBJ1-1. This CDR3 comprises 13 residues. The chain's CDR3 is CASSFGGPNEAFF.

The rearrangement joins TRBV5-5 to TRBJ2-1. This CDR3 spans 16 amino acids. From germline, CDR1 is SGHKS and CDR2 YYEKEE (reference sequence). The CDR3 region is CAIRLGLAASYNEQFF.

The rearrangement links TRBV5-1 to TRBJ1-5. The CDR3 is made up of 15 amino acids. Germline V gene lookup returns CDR1 SGHRS and CDR2 YFSETQ. CDR3 residues: CASILPRGACQPQHF.

CDR3: CATSDGRQVYGYTF. J is TRBJ1-2 and V is TRBV24-1; the TCRdb call, TRBD1, lacks DNA for checking. This CDR3 has 14 amino acids. CDR1 KGHDR and CDR2 SFDVKD come from the germline V gene.

The V and J genes are TRBV11-2 and TRBJ2-3; the TCRdb D gene call, TRBD1, has no DNA to confirm it. Germline V gives CDR1 SGHAT, CDR2 FQNNGV. CDR3 length: 19 residues. The CDR3 loop is CASSLEDTPLGAPLDTQYF.

The chain couples TRBV10-2 to TRBJ1-2; absent DNA, TCRdb's TRBD1 call cannot be checked. CDR3 length equals 15 residues. Germline CDR1 and CDR2: WSHSY and SAAADI. Here the CDR3 reads CASSESSPGRYGYTF.

The chain carries TRBV6-2 or TRBV6-3 and TRBJ1-5; TCRdb's D gene call, TRBD1, goes unchecked for lack of DNA. From germline, CDR1 is MNHEY and CDR2 SVGEGT. The CDR3 consists of 15 residues. CDR3 amino acids: CASSRQGDGNQPQHF.

This sequence joins TRBV20-1 and TRBJ2-3; the TRBD2 assignment by TCRdb is unverifiable without DNA. Germline values: CDR1 DFQATT, CDR2 SNEGSKA (reference sequence). The CDR3 is 15 residues long. The CDR3 loop reads CSPGSRTSGTDTQYF.

The rearrangement joins TRBV5-1 to TRBJ1-1. The CDR3 length is 16 residues. Germline CDR1 reads SGHRS; CDR2 reads YFSETQ. The CDR3 sequence is CASSLNQAPMNTEAFF.

CDR3 residues: CASSAGQGKNTGELFF. V and J are TRBV5-4 and TRBJ2-2; TCRdb designates TRBD1, a call that cannot be tested without DNA. Germline values: CDR1 SGHNT, CDR2 YYREEE (reference sequence). CDR3 length: 16 residues.